Following are 16 T cell receptor beta chains from one sample sequenced in a study of T-cell reconstitution after alpha-beta-depleted transplantation in children. The TCRbeta library incorporated unique molecular identifiers. TCRdb reprocessed the PCR reads with MiXCR, giving one entry per CDR3 protein. The sample consists of approximately 520,000 distinct CDR3 sequences, over 10% of them appearing once. Source: PBMCs, mostly from graft donor cells, taken 180 days after TCRalphabeta/CD19-depleted stem cell transplant. Every receptor here comes from a female patient between 2 and 10 years old who had a stem cell transplant for aplastic anemia, so the T cells may come from the graft donor.

The chain has TRBV6-5 and TRBJ1-1; no reliable D call. Germline V gene lookup returns CDR1 MNHEY and CDR2 SVGAGI. The length of the CDR3 is 11 residues. The germline V and J ends were trimmed by 7 bases and 2 bases, with 5 bases remaining between them. The CDR3 coding sequence is TGTGCCAGCAACTATAACACTGAAGCTTTCTTT. This translates into CASNYNTEAFF.

The CDR3 protein is CASSLDFSYNEQFF. CDR3 bases: TGTGCCAGCAGCTTAGATTTCTCCTACAATGAGCAGTTCTTC. The chain couples TRBV7-2 to TRBJ2-1, with D unclear. The germline CDR1 and CDR2 sequences are SGHTA and FQGNSA. This CDR3 comprises 14 residues. V was cut by 1 base and J by 0 bases, with 4 bases left in between.

The rearrangement links TRBV27 to TRBJ2-1, with D possibly being TRBD1 (6 bases). This CDR3 region has 16 residues. Trimming pared 2 bases from V and 4 bases from J, leaving 15 bases between. Germline CDR1 MNHEY, CDR2 SMNVEV (reference sequence). The DNA of the CDR3 is TGTGCCAGCAGTTTAGACAGGCTAAGTGTGTACAATGAGCAGTTCTTC. As protein: CASSLDRLSVYNEQFF.

This clonotype came up many times. The rearrangement joins TRBV29-1 to TRBJ2-5; D is perhaps TRBD1 or TRBD2 (5 bases each). The germline CDR1 and CDR2 sequences are SQVTM and ANQGSEA. Trimming left V 8 bases short and J 3 bases short, with 19 bases between. There are 14 residues in the CDR3. In DNA form, the CDR3 reads TGCAGCTTCTCCCGGGGCCGGCTGGAAGAGACCCAGTACTTC. Its translation is CSFSRGRLEETQYF.

This clonotype has just a few counts. V gene TRBV5-6 combines with J gene TRBJ2-1, with 10 bases matching TRBD1. Trimming at V came to 4 bases and at J to 7 bases, leaving 14 bases not matched to a gene. Germline V gives CDR1 SGHDT, CDR2 YYEEEE. The CDR3 has 17 amino acids. The CDR3 coding sequence is TGTGCCAGCAGCCTTAGGGTAATCGACAGGGGGCGGAATGAGCAGTTCTTC. As protein: CASSLRVIDRGRNEQFF.

The gene calls are TRBV19 and TRBJ2-1; 7 nucleotides match TRBD1. V shed 4 bases and J 9 bases; nucleotides not matched to a gene: 6. The CDR3 sequence is 13 residues long. Germline CDR1 is LNHDA and CDR2 is SQIVND (reference sequence). DNA for the CDR3: TGTGCCAGTAGTAAACGGGACAGCAGTGAGCAGTTCTTC. It specifies CASSKRDSSEQFF. The entire variable domain, with the rest obtained from reference TRBV19 and TRBJ2-1, is as follows: DGGITQSPKYLFRKEGQNVTLSCEQNLNHDAMYWYRQDPGQGLRLIYYSQIVNDFQKGDIAEGYSVSREKKESFPLTVTSAQKNPTAFYLCASSKRDSSEQFFGPGTRLTVL.

This sequence joins TRBV6-5 and TRBJ1-6, with D perhaps matching TRBD1 (5 bases). The CDR3 loop spans 14 amino acids. Germline values: CDR1 MNHEY, CDR2 SVGAGI. V lost 4 bases and J 10 bases, leaving 14 bases between the germline ends. The CDR3 DNA reads as TGTGCCAGCAGTTCGGCCGGGTACAGGTCACCCCTCCACTTT. Residues: CASSSAGYRSPLHF.

The chain is built from TRBV12-3 or TRBV12-4 and TRBJ2-1; D possibly corresponds to TRBD2 (5 bases). CDR3 length: 16 amino acids. Between the trimmed V and J ends, which lost 5 bases and 5 bases, there was a span of 19 bases. CDR3 in DNA: TGTGCCAGCAGTCGGGGTTCGGGCGGGCATGACAATGAGCAGTTCTTC. Its translation is CASSRGSGGHDNEQFF.

V usage is TRBV7-6 and J usage is TRBJ2-7; a weak D match, TRBD2 (6 bases). The CDR3 has 15 residues. Germline V gene sequence: CDR1 SGHVS, CDR2 FNYEAQ. The ends were cut back, 5 bases at V and 5 bases at J, with 19 bases in the middle. The CDR3 coding sequence is TGTGCCAGCAGCCCACGACTAGTGGGGCTGAACGAGCAGTACTTC. Protein sequence: CASSPRLVGLNEQYF.

This clonotype was recorded a few times. The chain uses TRBV19 and TRBJ1-3, with a weak D call TRBD1 (5 bases). Deletions cut 5 bases from V and 0 bases from J, with 11 bases between. The germline V gene has CDR1 LNHDA and CDR2 SQIVND (reference sequence). This CDR3 spans 15 amino acids. CDR3 sequence reads: CASSRQTLSGNTIYF. For the CDR3, the DNA is TGTGCCAGTAGTCGACAGACACTCTCTGGAAACACCATATATTTT.

CDR3: CASSQGRLAGSETQYF. CDR3 in DNA: TGCGCCAGCAGCCAAGGGAGACTAGCGGGATCAGAGACCCAGTACTTC. The genes are TRBV4-1 and TRBJ2-5, with TRBD2 matching 11 bases. Germline values: CDR1 MGHRA, CDR2 YSYEKL. There are 16 residues in the CDR3. Trimming took 1 base from V and 4 from J; bases not matched to a gene: 5.

This clonotype appeared a few times. The chain links TRBV9 to TRBJ2-2; no firm D call. V was trimmed by 1 base and J by 0 bases, leaving 16 bases between them. This CDR3 is built from 18 residues. Germline assignment: CDR1 SGDLS and CDR2 YYNGEE. Here the CDR3 reads CASSVSLTTRPNTGELFF. The CDR3 coding sequence is TGTGCCAGCAGCGTAAGCCTAACAACCCGCCCGAACACCGGGGAGCTGTTTTTT.

This clonotype has more than one count but fewer than ten. The CDR3 DNA sequence: TGCAGTGCTAGACCTGCCGAAAGTAGCTTGGCCCATAGCACAGATACGCAGTATTTT. It yields the protein CSARPAESSLAHSTDTQYF. The gene calls are TRBV20-1 and TRBJ2-3; D is uncertain. Germline loops: CDR1 DFQATT, CDR2 SNEGSKA (reference sequence). The germline V and J ends were trimmed by 2 bases and 0 bases, with 24 bases remaining between them. This CDR3 has 19 residues.

The chain uses TRBV7-2 and TRBJ2-3; tentatively, D is TRBD2 (5 bases). Trimming took 6 bases from V and 0 from J, leaving 13 bases between them. This CDR3 is 15 amino acids long. The V gene's germline CDR1 is SGHTA and CDR2 FQGNSA. The DNA of the CDR3 is TGTGCCAGCAGACCGGACTCTACCAGCACAGATACGCAGTATTTT. This codes for CASRPDSTSTDTQYF.

The chain employs TRBV6-2 or TRBV6-3 and TRBJ1-2; the D gene is possibly TRBD1 (5 bases). This CDR3 region has 13 residues. The V gene lost 9 bases and the J gene lost 2 bases, with 13 bases spanning the gap. Looked up from germline, CDR1 is MNHEY and CDR2 is SVGEGT. The CDR3, as DNA: TGTGCCAGTCGGGACCCGACGAACTATGGCTACACCTTC. Residues: CASRDPTNYGYTF.

This clonotype was seen only a few times. The genes are TRBV20-1 and TRBJ2-3; D is unclear. This CDR3 has 17 amino acids. From germline, CDR1 is DFQATT and CDR2 SNEGSKA (reference sequence). The ends were cut back, 1 base at V and 6 bases at J, with 23 bases in the middle. CDR3 nucleotides: TGCAGTGCTAGAGTTCCCCTAGGTCCCGTCCTAATGGATACGCAGTATTTT. Amino acid sequence: CSARVPLGPVLMDTQYF.